This T cell receptor beta chain was captured in a study of post-analysis software for immune sequencing data. Study information: Courses of disease covered relapsing-remitting, secondary progressive and progressive-relapsing multiple sclerosis.

Study results and caveats: Patients carried 5 or 6 TRBV segments more frequently than controls did, and TRBV5-6, TRBV5-1 and TRBV20-1 were among them. Multiple sclerosis patients had significantly lower normalized Chao1 diversity than controls.

Prepared libraries of TCR beta cDNA carried unique molecular identifiers. Each CDR3 protein is one row after TCRdb ran MiXCR on the PCR reads. This table has approximately 630,000 distinct CDR3 sequences, more than 50% appearing once. Points on this clonotype: The antigen is undetermined.

Trimming took 0 bases from V and 4 from J; bases not matched to a gene: 8. CDR1 and CDR2 (germline): LGHNA, YNFKEQ. This CDR3 contains 18 residues. This sequence originates from a girl aged 2-9 years with multiple sclerosis. The rearrangement uses TRBV4-2 and TRBJ2-5; 13 nucleotides line up with TRBD2. Sequencing was performed on blood. This chain's CDR3 is CASSQDRVTSGRGETQYF. DNA for the CDR3: TGTGCCAGCAGCCAAGATAGGGTCACTAGCGGGAGGGGAGAGACCCAGTACTTC.